This is a list of T cell receptor beta chains from one sample in a study of regulatory T cells in long-lasting Graves disease. TCRdb reanalysed the multiplex PCR reads using MiXCR and keeps one entry per CDR3 protein. Among some 280,000 distinct CDR3 sequences, approximately 20% were seen once, and the ten largest hold roughly 56%. Sequenced here: peripheral blood mononuclear cells (PBMCs), sampled when the disease was refractory, from a patient treated with antithyroid drugs. These receptors all come from a female donor with Graves disease. Each CDR3 is given without its conserved first and last residue.

v_gene	CDR3aa
TRBV28	ASHSQGPPYGYT
TRBV7-2	ASRSGQANTDTQY
TRBV7-9	ASSLGSGRAAETQY
TRBV9	ASSVAQGGYGYT
TRBV28	ASSSELVPYEQY
TRBV14	ASSQDVSSYEQY
TRBV29-1	SVWEQGRKTQY
TRBV3-2	ASSQIPGQNTEAF
TRBV30	AWSKGSGANVLT
TRBV11-2	ASSLAWTAQETQY
TRBV5-6	ASSAGTGVLYGYT
TRBV7-2	ASSLEKGTPMLSGNTIY
TRBV18	ASSPVSGMGSNQPQH
TRBV4-3	ASSQDFLRTGKYAGELF
TRBV20-1	SAQGVAGDQETQY